Below, 12 T cell receptor beta chains from the same sample are listed, as sequenced in a study of cytomegalovirus exposure and HLA in healthy donors (dated by TCRdb to the late 2010s). Library construction relied on the immunoSEQ multiplex PCR assay. For the multiplex PCR, a mixture combining 60 forward primers for TCR Vbeta segments and 13 reverse primers for TCR Jbeta segments was used. TCRdb holds this immuneACCESS table with in-frame rearrangements only. Some clones are missing; in checked studies, unresolved V genes explain under half, and the rest has no known cause. For this sample there are under 200,000 clones; more than 80% appear just once. Clones ranked in the top ten supply 1.5% to 2% of the sample. Sequencing was done on a sample of PBMCs. These receptors all come from a woman aged 18-30 years in good health and CMV-seronegative.

The chain is built from TRBV6-1 and TRBJ1-1, with D unclear. The V end was cut by 1 base, the J end by 1 base, with 7 bases between. Germline loops: CDR1 MNHNS, CDR2 SASEGT. CDR3 size: 14 residues. The CDR3 DNA reads as TGTGCCAGCAGTGAAGTGTGGGCGAACACTGAAGCTTTCTTT. Its protein product is CASSEVWANTEAFF.

The chain employs TRBV18 and TRBJ1-4; D is unclear. The CDR3 is 14 residues long. CDR1 is KGHSH and CDR2 is LQKENI in the germline V gene. Trimming took 3 bases from V and 2 from J, leaving 7 bases between them. The CDR3 loop reads CASSPRRTNEKLFF. Here the CDR3 DNA reads TGTGCCAGCTCACCTAGGCGGACTAATGAAAAACTGTTTTTT.

The chain has TRBV4-1 and TRBJ2-1, with 11 bases fitting TRBD2. Trimming removed 1 base from V and 9 bases from J; junction bases left unmatched: 8. This CDR3 region has 16 residues. The germline V gene encodes CDR1 MGHRA and CDR2 YSYEKL. The CDR3 reads CASSQAGRLAGFEQFF. The CDR3 DNA reads TGCGCCAGCAGCCAAGCAGGGAGACTAGCGGGGTTTGAGCAGTTCTTC.

This clone has more than one count but fewer than ten. The chain carries TRBV6-5 and TRBJ2-1; TRBD1 agrees at 12 bases. This CDR3 contains 15 residues. Germline V gene lookup returns CDR1 MNHEY and CDR2 SVGAGI. Unmatched junction bases numbered 9, after V lost 6 bases and J lost 9 bases. The CDR3 sequence: CASSLGQGAQIEQFF. CDR3 nucleotide sequence: TGTGCCAGCAGCTTGGGACAGGGGGCGCAGATTGAGCAGTTCTTC.

V and J are TRBV7-8 and TRBJ1-5; D perhaps matches TRBD1 (5 bases). Looked up from germline, CDR1 is SGHVS and CDR2 is FQNEAQ. Trimming took off 6 bases at V and 2 bases at J, with 14 bases between the two ends. This CDR3 comprises 15 residues. The CDR3 reads CASRRTPSGNQPQHF. For the CDR3, the DNA is TGTGCCAGCAGAAGGACACCTTCGGGCAATCAGCCCCAGCATTTT.

The rearrangement joins TRBV28 to TRBJ2-7, with D possibly TRBD1 on 6 matching bases. Trimming shortened V by 3 bases and J by 0 bases, and 12 bases separated the two germline ends. The germline V gene encodes CDR1 MDHEN and CDR2 SYDVKM. The length of the CDR3 is 15 residues. Here the CDR3 DNA reads TGTGCCAGCAGTTTGTCGACAGGAGCCTCCTACGAGCAGTACTTC. Its protein product is CASSLSTGASYEQYF.

J is TRBJ1-3 and V is TRBV28; no clear D gene. Germline lookup yields CDR1 MDHEN and CDR2 SYDVKM. Trimming shortened V by 6 bases and J by 2 bases, and 8 bases separated the two germline ends. This CDR3 has 13 amino acids. This CDR3 reads CASRRWAGNTIYF. The CDR3 DNA is TGTGCCAGCAGGCGGTGGGCTGGAAACACCATATATTTT.

The rearrangement links TRBV6-5 to TRBJ2-7, with 7 bases identical to TRBD1. CDR3 size: 15 residues. Losses at the gene ends were 7 bases for V and 5 bases for J; bases not matched to a gene: 14. The germline CDR1 and CDR2 sequences are MNHEY and SVGAGI. CDR3 DNA: TGTGCCAGCACCCCACGCCCAGGGGGTTTAAACGAGCAGTACTTC. Translation gives CASTPRPGGLNEQYF.

The sample holds one count of this clone. The rearrangement uses TRBV9 and TRBJ2-3; 9 nucleotides align to TRBD2. Per germline, CDR1 SGDLS and CDR2 YYNGEE. The V and J ends lost 0 bases and 1 base, in that order; junction bases with no gene match: 3. The CDR3 consists of 16 residues. The CDR3 DNA is TGTGCCAGCAGCGTAGAGGGCGGGGGGGGCACAGATACGCAGTATTTT. Encoded protein: CASSVEGGGGTDTQYF.

With respect to this clone: The sample has other DNA sequences that encode this CDR3 too. The rearrangement links TRBV5-1 to TRBJ1-1, with 7 nucleotides matching TRBD1. From germline, CDR1 is SGHRS and CDR2 YFSETQ. This CDR3 comprises 15 residues. The junction had 6 bases not matched to a gene; V was cut back by 4 bases and J by 0 bases. The CDR3 is CASSLTGTVNTEAFF. The CDR3 DNA reads TGCGCCAGCAGCCTGACCGGGACAGTGAACACTGAAGCTTTCTTT.

The rearrangement links TRBV2 to TRBJ1-5, with D maybe TRBD1 (5 bases). From germline, CDR1 is SNHLY and CDR2 FYNNEI. Trimming left V 1 base short and J 4 bases short, with 8 bases between. The CDR3 is 14 amino acids. The DNA of the CDR3 is TGTGCCAGCAGTGAAGGTCGGGGGAATCAGCCCCAGCATTTT. Translated: CASSEGRGNQPQHF. Supplemented by reference TRBV2 and TRBJ1-5, the full variable domain reads EPEVTQTPSHQVTQMGQEVILRCVPISNHLYFYWYRQILGQKVEFLVSFYNNEISEKSEIFDDQFSVERPDGSNFTLKIRSTKLEDSAMYFCASSEGRGNQPQHFGDGTRLSIL.

The chain uses TRBV4-1 and TRBJ1-4; 7 bases fit TRBD1. The CDR3 contains 17 residues. V lost 3 bases to trimming and J lost 4 bases; unmatched junction nucleotides: 11. Germline V gene data show CDR1 as MGHRA and CDR2 as YSYEKL. This chain's CDR3 is CASSQTPGQRNNEKLFF. The CDR3 DNA is TGCGCCAGCAGCCAGACCCCGGGACAGCGCAATAATGAAAAACTGTTTTTT.